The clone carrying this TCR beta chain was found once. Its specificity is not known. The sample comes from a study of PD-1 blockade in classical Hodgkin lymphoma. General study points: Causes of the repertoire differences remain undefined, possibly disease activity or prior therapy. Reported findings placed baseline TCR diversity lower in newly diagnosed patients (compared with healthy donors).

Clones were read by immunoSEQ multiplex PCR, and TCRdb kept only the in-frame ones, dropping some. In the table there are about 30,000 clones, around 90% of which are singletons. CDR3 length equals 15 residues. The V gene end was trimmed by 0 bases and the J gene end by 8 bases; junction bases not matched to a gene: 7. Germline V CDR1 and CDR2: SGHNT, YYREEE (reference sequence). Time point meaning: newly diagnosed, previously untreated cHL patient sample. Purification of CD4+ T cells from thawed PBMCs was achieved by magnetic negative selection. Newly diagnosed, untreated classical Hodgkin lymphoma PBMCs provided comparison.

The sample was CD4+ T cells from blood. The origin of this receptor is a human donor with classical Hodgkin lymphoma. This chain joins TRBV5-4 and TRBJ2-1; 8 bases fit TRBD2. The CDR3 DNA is TGTGCCAGCAGCTTGGATCCTAGCGGGTACGATGAGCAGTTCTTC. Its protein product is CASSLDPSGYDEQFF.